A selection of T cell receptor beta chains follows, all from one sample in a study of cytomegalovirus exposure and HLA in healthy donors. The assay was immunoSEQ multiplex PCR, and TCRdb's table has in-frame clones only and misses some. The table shows under 200,000 clones, with around nine tenths occurring only once. Material: PBMCs. These receptors all stem from a woman in her late teens or twenties in good health and CMV-seronegative. CDR3s include the opening cysteine and the closing phenylalanine or tryptophan. The order of the fields is clone size, J gene, V gene, D gene, CDR3 DNA, CDR3 protein. The D gene is left open where the match is weak. Size tells how often a clone was seen (once, few, many) or the class of an expanded clone, and some rows leave it out.

>.|TRBJ1-2|TRBV5-4|TRBD1
TGTGCCAGCAGCTTGGGGACAGGGGATGGAAATGGCTACACCTTC
CASSLGTGDGNGYTF
>.|TRBJ1-2|TRBV9|.
TGTGCCAGCAGCGTAGAAAGCGTCGTCGGGGCAGGGGCTAACTATGGCTACACCTTC
CASSVESVVGAGANYGYTF
>.|TRBJ1-3|TRBV5-1|.
TGCGCCAGCAGCTTGGATCGAGCGGTTGGAAACACCATATATTTT
CASSLDRAVGNTIYF
>.|TRBJ2-5|TRBV9|.
TGTGCCAGCAGCCCAGGGGCGGAGACCCAGTACTTC
CASSPGAETQYF
>.|TRBJ1-4|TRBV4-3|TRBD1
TGCGCCAGCAGCCAAGATCGGGGCAGGGGGGATGAAAAACTGTTTTTT
CASSQDRGRGDEKLFF
>.|TRBJ2-1|TRBV6-5|.
TGTGCCAGCAGTTCAGGGCCCTTTAACAATGAGCAGTTCTTC
CASSSGPFNNEQFF
>.|TRBJ1-4|TRBV2|.
TGTGCCAGTATGTTTGTGGACAGACTAAATGAAAAACTGTTTTTT
CASMFVDRLNEKLFF
>.|TRBJ1-2|TRBV10-3|.
TGTGCCATCAGTGAGCAGGCGCAGGGGTACTATGGCTACACCTTC
CAISEQAQGYYGYTF
>few|TRBJ2-1|TRBV5-1|TRBD2
TGCGCCAGCAGCCCGGGACTAGCGGGGGTGATGCAGTTCTTC
CASSPGLAGVMQFF
>.|TRBJ2-5|TRBV5-1|.
TGCGCCAGCAGCTTGGGCGTAGGGGCGGTCCAGGAGACCCAGTACTTC
CASSLGVGAVQETQYF
>.|TRBJ2-1|TRBV6-4|TRBD2
TGTGCCAGCAGTGCTAGCGGGGGCTCCTACAATGAGCAGTTCTTC
CASSASGGSYNEQFF
>.|TRBJ2-3|TRBV5-1|.
TGCGCCAGCAGCCCACCGGTCTCAGATACGCAGTATTTT
CASSPPVSDTQYF
>once|TRBJ2-5|TRBV19|TRBD2
TGTGCCAGTAGTATAGGGCGGGAGGGCCTCCCGTACCAAGAGACCCAGTACTTC
CASSIGREGLPYQETQYF
>.|TRBJ2-1|TRBV10-2|.
TGCGCCAGCAGTGAGTATCCGGGCAATGAGCAGTTCTTC
CASSEYPGNEQFF
>few|TRBJ1-2|TRBV7-6|TRBD1
TGTGCCAGCAGCCATCCGACAGGGGACGGCTACACCTTC
CASSHPTGDGYTF
>.|TRBJ1-3|TRBV27|.
TGTGCCAGCAGTTTGGAGATCGGAAACACCATATATTTT
CASSLEIGNTIYF
>.|TRBJ2-2|TRBV11-2|TRBD1
TGTGCCAGCAGCTTAGTGCAGGGGGCGTGGGGGGAGCTGTTTTTT
CASSLVQGAWGELFF
>.|TRBJ1-5|TRBV19|TRBD1
TGTGCCAGTAGGCCACAGGGGGAGCAGCCCCAGCATTTT
CASRPQGEQPQHF
>.|TRBJ2-7|TRBV27|TRBD2
TGTGCCAGCGTCGGCGGGGGGGCTGGGCAGTACTTC
CASVGGGAGQYF
>once|TRBJ2-3|TRBV9|.
TGTGCCAGCAGCGTAGCGGGGGGCTCATATAGCACAGATACGCAGTATTTT
CASSVAGGSYSTDTQYF
>.|TRBJ2-3|TRBV29-1|TRBD2
TGCAGCGGTGGGACCGCCGGACTAGCGGGAGGTATGAGGATGGATACGCAGTATTTT
CSGGTAGLAGGMRMDTQYF
>.|TRBJ2-1|TRBV2|.
TGTGCCAGCAGACCGGGATACGGTATCGATGAGCAGTTCTTC
CASRPGYGIDEQFF
>.|TRBJ2-1|TRBV27|TRBD2
TGTGCCAGCAGGGCAATAGCGGGGGGTTACTACAATGAGCAGTTCTTC
CASRAIAGGYYNEQFF